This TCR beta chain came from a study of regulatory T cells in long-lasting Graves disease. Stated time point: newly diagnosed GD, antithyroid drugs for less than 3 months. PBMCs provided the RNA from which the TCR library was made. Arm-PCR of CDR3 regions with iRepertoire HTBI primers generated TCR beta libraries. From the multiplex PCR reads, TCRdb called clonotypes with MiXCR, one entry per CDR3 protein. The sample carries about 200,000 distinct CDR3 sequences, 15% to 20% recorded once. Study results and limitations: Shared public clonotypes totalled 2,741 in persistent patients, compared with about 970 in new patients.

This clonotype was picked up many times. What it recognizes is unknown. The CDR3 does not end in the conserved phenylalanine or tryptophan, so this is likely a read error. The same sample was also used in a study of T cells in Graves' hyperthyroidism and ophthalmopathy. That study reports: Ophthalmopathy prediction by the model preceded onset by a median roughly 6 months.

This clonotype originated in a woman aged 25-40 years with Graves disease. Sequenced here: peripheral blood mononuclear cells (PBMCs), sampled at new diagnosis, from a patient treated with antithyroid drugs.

The CDR3 region is CASSFEPGVGGEADTQYL. CDR3 nucleotides: TGTGCCAGCAGTTTTGAGCCGGGGGTGGGGGGAGAGGCAGATACGCAGTATCTT. The chain couples TRBV28 to TRBJ2-3; TRBD2 is a possible D gene (6 bases). The CDR3 length is 18 residues. Germline values: CDR1 MDHEN, CDR2 SYDVKM. The germline V and J ends were trimmed by 3 bases and 4 bases, with 23 bases remaining between them.